The 26 T cell receptor beta chains below all came from one sample that was sequenced in a study of shared clonotypes between healthy human individuals (dated by TCRdb to the early 2020s). Libraries were built with the immunoSEQ multiplex PCR assay. Imported from immuneACCESS, the table was reduced by TCRdb to in-frame sequences with V and J called. These copies leave out some clones; in studies compared against another copy, an unresolved V gene accounts for under half, and the cause of the remainder is not known. The sample table contains 850,000 to 1,100,000 clones; only one count was recorded for 77% of them. More than 0.85% of the sample comes from the top ten. The specimen was memory CD4+ T cells from PBMCs. The cell subset or site tag for this specimen amounts to: CD45RA-negative fraction. The receptors stem from a man younger than 35 in good health. Some clones in this sample may be carry-over from other donors' samples.

The V call is TRBV28, the J call TRBJ2-5; TRBD1 or TRBD2 may be the D gene (5 bases each). Per germline, CDR1 MDHEN and CDR2 SYDVKM. Between the trimmed V and J ends, which lost 8 bases and 5 bases, there was a span of 15 bases. This CDR3 comprises 13 residues. This chain's CDR3 is CASGIGAGETQYF. CDR3 DNA: TGTGCCAGCGGAATCGGGGCTGGGGAGACCCAGTACTTC.

In DNA, the CDR3 is TGCGCCAGCAGTTTGAAGTGGCGGGACATTTACGAGCAGTACTTC. It codes for CASSLKWRDIYEQYF. The chain joins TRBV4-1 to TRBJ2-7, with D tentatively TRBD1 or TRBD2 (6 bases each). The CDR3 length is 15 residues. The germline gives CDR1 MGHRA, CDR2 YSYEKL. V was cut by 6 bases and J by 4 bases, with 19 bases left in between.

This clone was recorded once. The chain combines TRBV7-2 with TRBJ2-2, with D hard to call. Germline-derived CDR1 and CDR2 are SGHTA and FQGNSA. This CDR3 contains 15 residues. Deletions cut 0 bases from V and 6 bases from J, with 11 bases between. CDR3: CASSLASGYAGELFF. In DNA form, the CDR3 reads TGTGCCAGCAGCTTAGCCTCGGGCTATGCCGGGGAGCTGTTTTTT.

The V call is TRBV18, the J call TRBJ2-5; possible D gene TRBD2, 6 bases. This CDR3 has 16 residues. Trimming stripped 3 bases from V and 4 bases from J, with 18 bases between. CDR1 is KGHSH and CDR2 is LQKENI in the germline V gene. CDR3 residues: CASSPGGRAGGETQYF. CDR3 sequence (DNA): TGTGCCAGCTCACCGGGAGGCAGGGCCGGCGGAGAGACCCAGTACTTC.

The chain is built from TRBV5-6 and TRBJ2-5; no reliable D call. Germline CDR1 is SGHDT and CDR2 is YYEEEE. V gave up 7 bases and J gave up 7 bases, with 11 bases separating them. This CDR3 is 11 amino acids long. Here the CDR3 reads CASGREATQYF. The CDR3 DNA follows: TGTGCCAGCGGTCGCGAGGCGACCCAGTACTTC. The whole variable domain, filled in from reference TRBV5-6 and TRBJ2-5, reads DAGVTQSPTHLIKTRGQQVTLRCSPKSGHDTVSWYQQALGQGPQFIFQYYEEEERQRGNFPDRFSGHQFPNYSSELNVNALLLGDSALYLCASGREATQYFGPGTRLLVL.

Worth noting for this clone: The sample carries other DNA sequences with the same CDR3. The chain links TRBV15 to TRBJ1-1; D remains unclear. The ends were cut back, 1 base at V and 2 bases at J, with 5 bases in the middle. The CDR3 has 13 amino acids. Germline V gene lookup returns CDR1 LNHNV and CDR2 YYDKDF (reference sequence). The CDR3 sequence: CATSRGGNTEAFF. Here the CDR3 DNA reads TGTGCCACCAGCAGAGGGGGTAACACTGAAGCTTTCTTT.

To note about this clone: In the same sample, other DNA sequences code for this CDR3. V is TRBV27 and J is TRBJ2-5, with D unclear. CDR1 and CDR2 from the germline V gene are MNHEY and SMNVEV (reference sequence). V gave up 0 bases and J gave up 4 bases, with 9 bases separating them. The CDR3 sequence is 14 residues long. CDR3 nucleotides: TGTGCCAGCAGTTTATCGGGTGTCCGAGAGACCCAGTACTTC. It translates to CASSLSGVRETQYF.

V gene TRBV4-2 combines with J gene TRBJ2-5; D is perhaps TRBD1 or TRBD2 (5 bases each). Germline CDR1 and CDR2: LGHNA and YNFKEQ. Trimming cost V 0 bases and J 5 bases, with 7 bases left between them. This CDR3 has 13 residues. Here the CDR3 DNA reads TGTGCCAGCAGCCAAGATGGGGGTGAGACCCAGTACTTC. This codes for CASSQDGGETQYF.

This rearrangement joins TRBV7-3 to TRBJ1-1, with no clear D. This CDR3 contains 17 residues. V lost 2 bases, J lost 3 bases, and 19 bases lay in between. Germline V gene sequence: CDR1 SGHTA, CDR2 FQGTGA. The CDR3 protein is CASSLGGGRRADTEAFF. The CDR3 nucleotides are TGTGCCAGCAGCTTAGGCGGCGGGAGGCGGGCGGACACTGAAGCTTTCTTT.

This sequence joins TRBV18 and TRBJ2-3; TRBD2 agrees at 15 bases. V lost 3 bases to trimming and J lost 8 bases; unmatched junction nucleotides: 6. The CDR3 loop spans 16 amino acids. CDR1 is KGHSH and CDR2 is LQKENI in the germline V gene. The CDR3, as DNA: TGTGCCAGCTCACCCGGGACTAGCGGGAGGAGGGTTACGCAGTATTTT. This translates into CASSPGTSGRRVTQYF.

J is TRBJ2-4 and V is TRBV29-1, with 10 positions matching TRBD1. This CDR3 contains 13 residues. The germline V gene has CDR1 SQVTM and CDR2 ANQGSEA. Germline trimming cut 3 bases from V and 4 bases from J; bases unmatched to any gene: 0. The CDR3 DNA follows: TGCAGCGTTGAGGGACAGGGGAAAAACATTCAGTACTTC. Protein: CSVEGQGKNIQYF. The full variable domain, rest sourced from reference TRBV29-1 and TRBJ2-4, is SAVISQKPSRDICQRGTSLTIQCQVDSQVTMMFWYRQQPGQSLTLIATANQGSEATYESGFVIDKFPISRPNLTFSTLTVSNMSPEDSSIYLCSVEGQGKNIQYFGAGTRLSVL.

Only a few counts were recorded for this clone. This sequence joins TRBV4-2 and TRBJ2-7, with TRBD2 identical over 9 bases. The germline V gene encodes CDR1 LGHNA and CDR2 YNFKEQ. Trimming at V came to 1 base and at J to 3 bases, leaving 7 bases not matched to a gene. The CDR3 consists of 16 residues. CDR3 amino acids: CASSQVLASGIYEQYF. The DNA for the CDR3 is TGTGCCAGCAGCCAAGTCTTGGCTAGCGGGATCTACGAGCAGTACTTC.

This clone showed up just a few times. The J gene is TRBJ1-5, the V gene TRBV6-1, with D unclear. The CDR3 length is 15 residues. Germline V gene lookup returns CDR1 MNHNS and CDR2 SASEGT. Trimming removed 7 bases at V and 0 bases at J, with 13 bases between. CDR3 DNA sequence: TGTGCCAGCATACTGAGAGATTCTAGCAATCAGCCCCAGCATTTT. This gives the protein CASILRDSSNQPQHF.

This chain uses TRBV25-1 with TRBJ2-2, with a weak D call TRBD2 (6 bases). The germline V gene encodes CDR1 MGHDK and CDR2 SYGVNS. The CDR3 loop spans 15 amino acids. The germline V and J ends were trimmed by 4 bases and 3 bases, with 12 bases remaining between them. The CDR3 is CASSAPGTYTGELFF. For the CDR3, the DNA is TGTGCCAGCAGTGCCCCCGGGACTTACACCGGGGAGCTGTTTTTT.

The gene calls are TRBV2 and TRBJ2-7, with 9 nucleotides matching TRBD2. V was pared by 7 bases and J by 9 bases, with 10 bases of the junction left unmatched. The CDR3 length is 13 residues. CDR1 is SNHLY, CDR2 FYNNEI, per germline. CDR3 amino acids: CASTGTSSGVQYF. The CDR3 DNA sequence: TGTGCCAGCACCGGGACTAGCAGTGGGGTGCAGTACTTC.

The chain carries TRBV5-4 and TRBJ1-1; TRBD1 aligns across 7 bases. Germline V gene sequence: CDR1 SGHNT, CDR2 YYREEE (reference sequence). The CDR3 is 15 amino acids. The V and J ends lost 3 bases and 4 bases, in that order; junction bases with no gene match: 9. The CDR3 sequence is CASSSPTGRATEAFF. CDR3 DNA sequence: TGTGCCAGCAGCTCCCCGACAGGGAGAGCCACTGAAGCTTTCTTT.

The chain is built from TRBV7-2 and TRBJ2-1, with 8 positions matching TRBD2. Germline V CDR1 and CDR2: SGHTA, FQGNSA. The CDR3 sequence is 13 residues long. Losses at the gene ends were 3 bases for V and 9 bases for J; bases not matched to a gene: 4. CDR3 DNA: TGTGCCAGCAGCTTGGGACTAGTCAGTGAGCAGTTCTTC. It specifies CASSLGLVSEQFF.

This clone has just a few counts. The V gene is TRBV6-5, the J gene TRBJ2-5; D not resolved. Between the trimmed V and J ends, which lost 6 bases and 2 bases, there was a span of 16 bases. In germline, CDR1 is MNHEY, CDR2 SVGAGI. CDR3 length: 15 residues. The CDR3 here is CASRLRRVRQETQYF. CDR3 coding DNA: TGTGCCAGCAGGCTTCGCCGGGTTCGGCAAGAGACCCAGTACTTC.

The CDR3 region has the DNA TGTGCCAGTACCCTCGGGCCCACAGATACGCAGTATTTT. As protein: CASTLGPTDTQYF. The J gene is TRBJ2-3, the V gene TRBV19; no definite D call. The CDR3 extends over 13 amino acids. V was shortened by 7 bases and J by 2 bases, with 10 bases between the two germline ends. CDR1 and CDR2 from the germline V gene are LNHDA and SQIVND (reference sequence).

V gene TRBV19 combines with J gene TRBJ2-7, with D unresolved. With 3 bases removed from V and 0 bases from J, the gap between germline ends came to 15 bases. The CDR3 totals 16 residues. Germline assignment: CDR1 LNHDA and CDR2 SQIVND (reference sequence). CDR3 in amino acids: CASSIGRTYDSYEQYF. The CDR3 DNA sequence: TGTGCCAGTAGTATTGGTCGGACCTATGACTCCTACGAGCAGTACTTC. Filled out from reference TRBV19 and TRBJ2-7, the complete variable domain reads DGGITQSPKYLFRKEGQNVTLSCEQNLNHDAMYWYRQDPGQGLRLIYYSQIVNDFQKGDIAEGYSVSREKKESFPLTVTSAQKNPTAFYLCASSIGRTYDSYEQYFGPGTRLTVT.

The CDR3 DNA follows: TGTGCCAGCAGCTTACAACCTCAGGGGGCGAGCACCGGGGAGCTGTTTTTT. This sequence encodes CASSLQPQGASTGELFF. V gene TRBV7-3 combines with J gene TRBJ2-2, with 8 bases fitting TRBD1. The germline CDR1 and CDR2 sequences are SGHTA and FQGTGA. The ends lost 2 bases at V and 4 bases at J; junction bases unmatched: 9. The CDR3 sequence is 17 residues long.

In this sample, this clone turned up a few times. The chain combines TRBV4-2 with TRBJ2-5, with a weak D call TRBD1 (6 bases). Per the germline V gene, CDR1 is LGHNA and CDR2 is YNFKEQ. V lost 1 base to trimming and J lost 0 bases, with 9 bases between them. The CDR3 extends over 15 amino acids. This chain's CDR3 is CASSQAQGYQETQYF. The CDR3 DNA follows: TGTGCCAGCAGCCAAGCTCAGGGGTACCAAGAGACCCAGTACTTC.

The genes are TRBV5-1 and TRBJ2-1; 7 positions agree with TRBD2. Germline V CDR1 and CDR2: SGHRS, YFSETQ. V lost 0 bases to trimming and J lost 9 bases; unmatched junction nucleotides: 6. The CDR3 length is 14 residues. The CDR3 is CASSLGTRAGEQFF. The CDR3 coding sequence is TGCGCCAGCAGCTTGGGGACTAGGGCGGGTGAGCAGTTCTTC.

V gene TRBV5-7 combines with J gene TRBJ1-4; 10 bases fit TRBD1. TRBV5-7 is an open reading frame, and its role is uncertain. The CDR3 covers 14 residues. The ends lost 5 bases at V and 8 bases at J; junction bases unmatched: 6. The CDR3 region has the DNA TGTGCCAGCAGAACCCGACAGGGGGCAGAAAAACTGTTTTTT. The encoded protein is CASRTRQGAEKLFF.

V and J are TRBV2 and TRBJ1-5, with D perhaps matching TRBD1 (5 bases). V shed 7 bases and J shed 4 bases, with 14 bases lying between them. The CDR3 spans 14 residues. CDR1 is SNHLY and CDR2 is FYNNEI in the germline V gene. The CDR3 protein is CASTGLSENQPQHF. For the CDR3, the DNA is TGTGCCAGCACAGGGTTAAGCGAAAATCAGCCCCAGCATTTT. The whole variable domain, filled in from reference TRBV2 and TRBJ1-5, reads EPEVTQTPSHQVTQMGQEVILRCVPISNHLYFYWYRQILGQKVEFLVSFYNNEISEKSEIFDDQFSVERPDGSNFTLKIRSTKLEDSAMYFCASTGLSENQPQHFGDGTRLSIL.

This clone was found once. The chain joins TRBV20-1 to TRBJ1-2; no reliable D call. V was clipped by 1 base and J by 8 bases, with 8 bases between them. The CDR3 length is 11 residues. Germline-derived CDR1 and CDR2 are DFQATT and SNEGSKA (reference sequence). In nucleotides, the CDR3 is TGCAGTGCTAGAGTGCCGCCAGGCTACACCTTC. This sequence encodes CSARVPPGYTF.